The rows below give T cell receptor beta chains drawn from one sample of a study of OX40 agonist ivuxolimab in advanced cancers. The data were produced by immunoSEQ multiplex PCR, yet TCRdb's version contains in-frame clones alone and is incomplete. The data hold about 74,000 clones, with approximately 87% observed a single time. The sequencing here drew on CD4+ or CD8+ T cells sorted from blood, taken in a trial of the OX40 agonist ivuxolimab. The receptors come from an adult with an advanced solid tumor such as melanoma, head and neck, liver or kidney cancer. The CDR3 runs from the conserved cysteine through the conserved F or W. A D gene is named only where the DNA matches it firmly. The size field is filled for only some rows; it gives once, few, many or a size class.

TRBJ2-5 TRBV18 . . CASSPNGGHETQYF TGTGCCAGCTCTCCCAACGGGGGACACGAGACCCAGTACTTC
TRBJ2-5 TRBV7-6 . . CASSPDHQETQYF TGTGCCAGCAGCCCGGACCACCAAGAGACCCAGTACTTC
TRBJ2-1 TRBV11-2 . . CASSSGLKYNEQFF TGTGCCAGCAGCTCTGGGCTAAAGTACAATGAGCAGTTCTTC
TRBJ1-1 TRBV28 TRBD1 . CASSSQGSATEAFF TGTGCCAGCAGTTCACAGGGGTCGGCCACTGAAGCTTTCTTT
TRBJ2-5 TRBV19 . . CASSVTGTTGGQYF TGTGCCAGTAGTGTGACAGGAACGACTGGAGGCCAGTACTTC
TRBJ1-1 TRBV7-8 . . CASSVGPLDTEAFF TGTGCCAGCAGCGTTGGGCCGTTGGACACTGAAGCTTTCTTT
TRBJ2-4 TRBV27 TRBD2 . CASSSSPGGSGAKNIQYF TGTGCCAGCAGTTCCTCCCCCGGCGGGAGTGGGGCCAAAAACATTCAGTACTTC
TRBJ1-4 TRBV5-1 . . CASSLWVPRGGEKLFF TGCGCCAGCAGCTTGTGGGTTCCAAGGGGGGGTGAAAAACTGTTTTTT
TRBJ1-4 TRBV10-3 . . CAIKEGSTNEKLFF TGTGCCATCAAAGAGGGATCAACTAATGAAAAACTGTTTTTT
TRBJ2-5 TRBV7-2 . . CASSQTGKTQYF TGTGCCAGCAGCCAAACGGGAAAGACCCAGTACTTC
TRBJ1-3 TRBV6-6 TRBD1 . CASSYDRTGGNTIYF TGTGCCAGCAGTTACGATCGGACAGGGGGAAACACCATATATTTT
TRBJ2-1 TRBV11-3 TRBD2 . CASSLAGGSRRKNEQFF TGTGCCAGCAGCTTAGCGGGCGGGAGTAGACGTAAGAATGAGCAGTTCTTC
TRBJ2-3 TRBV27 . . CASSLSKDSYTQYF TGTGCCAGCAGTTTATCTAAGGATTCATACACGCAGTATTTT
TRBJ2-1 TRBV25-1 TRBD1 . CASRGTGRYNEQFF TGTGCCAGCAGGGGGACAGGGCGCTACAATGAGCAGTTCTTC
TRBJ1-1 TRBV7-2 . . CASSSGRDGIKAFF TGTGCCAGCAGCTCGGGCCGGGACGGAATAAAAGCTTTCTTT
TRBJ2-2 TRBV5-1 . . CASSLGAANTGELFF TGCGCCAGCAGCTTGGGGGCCGCAAACACCGGGGAGCTGTTTTTT
TRBJ2-2 TRBV11-2 . . CASSLTRGITTGELFF TGTGCCAGCAGCCTAACGCGTGGTATTACCACCGGGGAGCTGTTTTTT
TRBJ1-1 TRBV9 . . CASSLGEGRYTEAFF TGTGCCAGCAGCCTCGGCGAAGGGCGGTATACTGAAGCTTTCTTT
TRBJ2-5 TRBV7-8 . once CASSSYNLQETQYF TGTGCCAGCAGCTCATACAACCTGCAAGAGACCCAGTACTTC
TRBJ2-2 TRBV28 TRBD2 . CASGLAVTGELFF TGTGCCTCCGGACTAGCAGTCACCGGGGAGCTGTTTTTT
TRBJ1-1 TRBV18 . . CASSSGANTEAFF TGTGCCAGCTCCTCCGGGGCGAACACTGAAGCTTTCTTT
TRBJ1-3 TRBV19 . . CASSITYSGNTIYF TGTGCCAGTAGTATAACCTACTCTGGAAACACCATATATTTT
TRBJ1-1 TRBV5-1 . . CASSGGRRAYTEAFF TGCGCCAGCAGCGGTGGACGGCGAGCCTACACTGAAGCTTTCTTT
TRBJ2-5 TRBV5-6 . . CASRTRDTETQYF TGTGCCAGCAGGACCAGGGACACGGAGACCCAGTACTTC
TRBJ2-7 TRBV28 . . CASSRPPTRDEQYF TGTGCCAGCAGTCGTCCCCCGACAAGGGACGAGCAGTACTTC
TRBJ2-2 TRBV13 TRBD2 . CASSLVTSGSETGELFF TGTGCCAGCAGCTTAGTGACTAGCGGGAGTGAGACCGGGGAGCTGTTTTTT
TRBJ2-7 TRBV9 TRBD2 . CASSAQSGSKYF TGTGCCAGCAGCGCCCAGAGCGGGAGTAAGTACTTC